These 5 T cell receptor beta chains were all obtained from the same sample, sequenced in a study of T-cell reconstitution after alpha-beta-depleted transplantation in children (TCRdb year 2016). Taken with the paper, the label for treatment or condition translates to: allogeneic hematopoietic cell transplantation with graft depleted of TCRalphabeta T cells and CD19 B cells. Library prep was done by PCR. Instrument on record: Illumina HiSeq 2500. Molecular barcoding was employed in the preparation of TCR libraries, with unique molecular identifiers being used to normalize TCRbeta repertoire quantification. TCRdb took the public reads, trimmed them with fastp at Q25, ran MiXCR for clone calling and kept in-frame beta chains. Rows merge per CDR3 protein into single entries with the most common DNA and genes. The table for this sample lists approximately 350,000 distinct CDR3 sequences; around 16% of them were counted only once. The ten largest clones take up about 41% of the sample.

The sample here was PBMCs, mostly from graft donor cells, taken 360 days after TCRalphabeta/CD19-depleted stem cell transplant. The receptors were gathered from a male patient between 2 and 15 years old who had a stem cell transplant for acute lymphoblastic leukemia, so the T cells may come from the graft donor.

In its sample, this clonotype was seen a few times. The chain has TRBV12-3 or TRBV12-4 and TRBJ2-3, with D maybe TRBD2 (6 bases). The CDR3 length is 16 residues. Trimming took 6 bases from V and 1 from J, leaving 17 bases between them. The DNA of the CDR3 is TGTGCCAGCAGCCCGGTAGCGGAGCGGGGCACAGATACGCAGTATTTT. It specifies CASSPVAERGTDTQYF.

A few counts support this clonotype. V is TRBV28 and J is TRBJ2-3; D is tentatively TRBD1 or TRBD2 (5 bases each). The CDR3 covers 14 residues. CDR1 and CDR2 from the germline V gene are MDHEN and SYDVKM. Deletions cut 3 bases from V and 5 bases from J, with 12 bases between. DNA for the CDR3: TGTGCCAGCAGTTTCGAGGGGTTGGGAGATACGCAGTATTTT. Protein sequence: CASSFEGLGDTQYF.

This clonotype was observed at least ten times. This sequence joins TRBV28 and TRBJ2-6, with a tentative D call TRBD2 (5 bases). Germline V gene lookup returns CDR1 MDHEN and CDR2 SYDVKM. Trimming pared 6 bases from V and 2 bases from J, leaving 11 bases between. This CDR3 comprises 15 residues. Here the CDR3 reads CASRETGAGANVLTF. The CDR3 region has the DNA TGTGCCAGCAGGGAAACCGGGGCTGGGGCCAACGTCCTGACTTTC.

This clonotype was seen a handful of times. This sequence joins TRBV5-1 and TRBJ2-3; perhaps TRBD1 as D (6 bases). The length of the CDR3 is 14 residues. V shed 5 bases and J shed 2 bases, with 12 bases lying between them. Germline loops: CDR1 SGHRS, CDR2 YFSETQ. DNA of the CDR3: TGCGCCAGCAGGAGCGGACAGACCACAGATACGCAGTATTTT. Its protein product is CASRSGQTTDTQYF.

This clonotype has a handful of counts. The chain uses TRBV9 and TRBJ2-3, with D tentatively TRBD1 or TRBD2 (5 bases each). The length of the CDR3 is 18 residues. Germline V gene data show CDR1 as SGDLS and CDR2 as YYNGEE. Trimming took 0 bases from V and 4 from J, leaving 21 bases between them. CDR3 protein: CASSVDPGPGFGADTQYF. CDR3 DNA sequence: TGTGCCAGCAGCGTAGACCCGGGACCGGGGTTCGGCGCAGATACGCAGTATTTT.